This is a list of T cell receptor beta chains from one sample in a study of CD8 T cells in ankylosing spondylitis. TCRdb re-analysed the 5' RACE reads in MiXCR, keeping a single row per CDR3 protein. The table has some 42,000 distinct CDR3 sequences, about 2.5% seen once. Sequencing was carried out using blood, either unsorted or a sorted T cell fraction (not recorded which). These receptors were collected from a male donor with ankylosing spondylitis or in good health (not recorded which). Each CDR3 is given with its conserved first and last residue. Each record gives: clone size, V gene, CDR3 protein. Clone size is shown for a subset of rows, as once, few, many or a class of expanded clone.

many,TRBV9,CASSPQGPHNEKLFF
many,TRBV9,CASSPGQGAYGYTF
many,TRBV9,CASSVSGTSLGETQYF
many,TRBV9,CASSVGGGNTGELFF
-,TRBV9,CASSVNWGLNEKLFF
many,TRBV9,CASSATGTASEAFF
many,TRBV9,CASSRDIAYEQYF
many,TRBV9,CASSVAAGNSPLHF
many,TRBV9,CASSVAGQGYTGELFF
many,TRBV9,CASSGSSENEQFF
many,TRBV9,CASSVWVSTDTQYF
many,TRBV9,CASSPRLAVYNEQFF
many,TRBV9,CASSARLAGNPGELFF
many,TRBV9,CASSVFPAQTGTQYF
many,TRBV9,CASSVELAGGGLDTQYF
many,TRBV9,CASSAAGGPVEQFF
many,TRBV9,CASSEPGIEQYF
many,TRBV9,CASSVEGQRDTEAFF
many,TRBV9,CASSVGRSSNTGELFF
many,TRBV9,CASSASTSGRETQYF
many,TRBV9,CASSAGGQASVDTQYF
many,TRBV9,CASSAAGGPSSYEQYF
many,TRBV9,CASSVDGTGELFF
medium-sized,TRBV9,CASSVTGGAYGYTF
many,TRBV9,CASSVTPRSVYEQYF
few,TRBV9,CASSESRATDTQYF
many,TRBV9,CASRSPGQGTDTQYF
many,TRBV9,CASSVGLGELFF
many,TRBV9,CASSVQSLGPQHF